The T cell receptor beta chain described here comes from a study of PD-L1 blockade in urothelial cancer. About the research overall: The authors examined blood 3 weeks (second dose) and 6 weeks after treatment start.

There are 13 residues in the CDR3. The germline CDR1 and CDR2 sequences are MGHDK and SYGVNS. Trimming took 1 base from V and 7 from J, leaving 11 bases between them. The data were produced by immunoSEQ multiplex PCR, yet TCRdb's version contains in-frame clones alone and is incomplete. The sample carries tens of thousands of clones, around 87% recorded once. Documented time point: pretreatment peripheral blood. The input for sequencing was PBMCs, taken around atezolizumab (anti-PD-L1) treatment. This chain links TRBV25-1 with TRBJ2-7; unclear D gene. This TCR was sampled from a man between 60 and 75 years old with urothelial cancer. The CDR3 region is CASSESARYEQYF. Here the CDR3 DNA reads TGTGCCAGCAGTGAATCGGCTAGATATGAGCAGTACTTC.